Only a few counts were recorded for the clone carrying this T cell receptor beta chain. TCRdb's table, derived via immunoSEQ multiplex PCR, lists solely in-frame clones and lacks some. The sample yields around 95,000 clones, under 70% seen once. The data are from a study of shared clonotypes between healthy human individuals. CDR3 length equals 11 residues. CDR1 and CDR2 (germline): MNHEY, SMNVEV (reference sequence). Trimming stripped 8 bases from V and 8 bases from J, with 10 bases between. This TCR came from a man aged 25-45 years in good health. The rearrangement links TRBV27 to TRBJ2-1, with a possible D match to TRBD2 (6 bases). What was sequenced was memory CD8+ T cells sorted from blood. Described subset: CD45RO+ cells pooled with CCR7-negative TemRA cells. DNA for the CDR3: TGTGCCAGCTCCCCGGGAGATGAGCAGTTCTTC. Its translation: CASSPGDEQFF.